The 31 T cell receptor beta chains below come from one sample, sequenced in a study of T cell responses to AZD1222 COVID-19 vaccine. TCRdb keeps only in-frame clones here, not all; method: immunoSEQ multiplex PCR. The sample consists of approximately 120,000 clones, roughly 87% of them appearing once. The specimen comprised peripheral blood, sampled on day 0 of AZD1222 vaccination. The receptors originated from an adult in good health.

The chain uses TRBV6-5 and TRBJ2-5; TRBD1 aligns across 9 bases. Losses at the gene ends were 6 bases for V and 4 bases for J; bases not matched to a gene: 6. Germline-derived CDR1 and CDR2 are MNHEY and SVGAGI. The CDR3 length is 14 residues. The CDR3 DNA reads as TGTGCCAGCAGGAAGGACAGGGGAGGAGAGACCCAGTACTTC. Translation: CASRKDRGGETQYF.

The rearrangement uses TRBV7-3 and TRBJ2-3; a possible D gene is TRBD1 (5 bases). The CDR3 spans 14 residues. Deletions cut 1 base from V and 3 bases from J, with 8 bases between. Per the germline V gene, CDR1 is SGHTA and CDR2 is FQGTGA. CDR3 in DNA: TGTGCCAGCAGCTTAAGTCCAGGGACAGATACGCAGTATTTT. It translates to CASSLSPGTDTQYF.

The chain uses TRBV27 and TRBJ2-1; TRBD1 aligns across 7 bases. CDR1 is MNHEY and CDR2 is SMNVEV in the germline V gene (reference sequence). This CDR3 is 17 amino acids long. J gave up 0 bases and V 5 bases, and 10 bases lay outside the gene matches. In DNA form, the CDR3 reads TGTGCCAGCAGTCCGTTACAGGGGAGCCTCTCCTACAATGAGCAGTTCTTC. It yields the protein CASSPLQGSLSYNEQFF.

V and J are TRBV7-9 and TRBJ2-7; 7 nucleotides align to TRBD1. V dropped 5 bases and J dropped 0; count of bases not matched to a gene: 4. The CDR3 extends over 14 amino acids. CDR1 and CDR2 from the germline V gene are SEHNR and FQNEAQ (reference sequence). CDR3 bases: TGTGCCAGCAGCGTACGACAGGGCTCCTACGAGCAGTACTTC. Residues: CASSVRQGSYEQYF.

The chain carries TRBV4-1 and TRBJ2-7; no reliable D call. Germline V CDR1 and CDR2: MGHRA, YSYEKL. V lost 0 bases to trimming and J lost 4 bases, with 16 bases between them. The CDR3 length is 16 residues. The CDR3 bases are TGCGCCAGCAGCCAAGATAGGGCCCCTTGGGGATACGAGCAGTACTTC. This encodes CASSQDRAPWGYEQYF.

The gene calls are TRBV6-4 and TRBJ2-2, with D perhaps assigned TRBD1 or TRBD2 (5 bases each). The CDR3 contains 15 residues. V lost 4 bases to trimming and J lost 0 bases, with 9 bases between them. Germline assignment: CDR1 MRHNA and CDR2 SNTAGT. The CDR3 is CASSAQGPNTGELFF. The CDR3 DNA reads TGTGCCAGCAGTGCGCAGGGACCGAACACCGGGGAGCTGTTTTTT.

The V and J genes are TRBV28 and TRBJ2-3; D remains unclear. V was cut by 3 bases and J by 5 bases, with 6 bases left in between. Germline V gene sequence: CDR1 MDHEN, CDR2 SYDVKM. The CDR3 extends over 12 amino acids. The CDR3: CASSFVGDTQYF. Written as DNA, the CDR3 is TGTGCCAGCAGTTTCGTGGGAGATACGCAGTATTTT. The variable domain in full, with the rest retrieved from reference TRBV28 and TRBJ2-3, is DVKVTQSSRYLVKRTGEKVFLECVQDMDHENMFWYRQDPGLGLRLIYFSYDVKMKEKGDIPEGYSVSREKKERFSLILESASTNQTSMYLCASSFVGDTQYFGPGTRLTVL.

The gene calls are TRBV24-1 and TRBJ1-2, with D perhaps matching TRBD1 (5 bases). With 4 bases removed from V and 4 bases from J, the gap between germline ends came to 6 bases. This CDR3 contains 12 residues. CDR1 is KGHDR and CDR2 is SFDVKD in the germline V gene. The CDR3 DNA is TGTGCCACCAGTGAAGGGGCCTATGGCTACACCTTC. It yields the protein CATSEGAYGYTF.

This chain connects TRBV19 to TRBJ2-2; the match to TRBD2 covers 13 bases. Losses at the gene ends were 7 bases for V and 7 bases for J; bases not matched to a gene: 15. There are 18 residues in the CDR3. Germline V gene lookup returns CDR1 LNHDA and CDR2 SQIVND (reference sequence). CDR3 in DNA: TGTGCCAGTACCATACTGACTAGCGGGGGGCTCCGGGACGGGGAGCTGTTTTTT. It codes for CASTILTSGGLRDGELFF. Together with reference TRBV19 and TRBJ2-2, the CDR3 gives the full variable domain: DGGITQSPKYLFRKEGQNVTLSCEQNLNHDAMYWYRQDPGQGLRLIYYSQIVNDFQKGDIAEGYSVSREKKESFPLTVTSAQKNPTAFYLCASTILTSGGLRDGELFFGEGSRLTVL.

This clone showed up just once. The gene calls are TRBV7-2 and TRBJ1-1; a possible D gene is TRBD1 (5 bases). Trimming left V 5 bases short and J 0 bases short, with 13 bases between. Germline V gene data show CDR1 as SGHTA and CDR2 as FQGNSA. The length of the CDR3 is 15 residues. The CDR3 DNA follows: TGTGCCAGCAGCGTGGGGGGGGTTCTGAACACTGAAGCTTTCTTT. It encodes CASSVGGVLNTEAFF.

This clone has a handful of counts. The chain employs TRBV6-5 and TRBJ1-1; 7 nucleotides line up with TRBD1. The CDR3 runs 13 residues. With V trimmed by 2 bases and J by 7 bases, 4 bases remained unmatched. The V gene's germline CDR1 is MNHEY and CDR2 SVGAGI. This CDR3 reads CASSYPGTVEAFF. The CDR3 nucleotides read TGTGCCAGCAGTTACCCCGGGACAGTTGAAGCTTTCTTT.

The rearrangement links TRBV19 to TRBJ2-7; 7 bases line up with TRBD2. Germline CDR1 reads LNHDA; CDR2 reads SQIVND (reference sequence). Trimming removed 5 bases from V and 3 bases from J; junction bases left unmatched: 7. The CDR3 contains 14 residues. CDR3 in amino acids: CASSEGRGGYEQYF. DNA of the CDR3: TGTGCCAGTAGTGAGGGGAGGGGAGGCTACGAGCAGTACTTC.

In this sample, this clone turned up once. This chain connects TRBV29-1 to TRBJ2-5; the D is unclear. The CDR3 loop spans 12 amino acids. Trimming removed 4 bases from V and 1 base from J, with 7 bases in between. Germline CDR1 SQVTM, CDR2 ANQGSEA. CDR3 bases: TGCAGCGTTGCCGGGCCCCAAGAGACCCAGTACTTC. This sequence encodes CSVAGPQETQYF.

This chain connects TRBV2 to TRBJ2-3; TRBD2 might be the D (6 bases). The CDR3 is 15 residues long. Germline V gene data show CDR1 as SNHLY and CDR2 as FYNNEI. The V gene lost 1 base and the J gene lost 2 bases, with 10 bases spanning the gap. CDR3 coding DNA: TGTGCCAGCAGTGAAGAGGCGGGACTCACAGATACGCAGTATTTT. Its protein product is CASSEEAGLTDTQYF.

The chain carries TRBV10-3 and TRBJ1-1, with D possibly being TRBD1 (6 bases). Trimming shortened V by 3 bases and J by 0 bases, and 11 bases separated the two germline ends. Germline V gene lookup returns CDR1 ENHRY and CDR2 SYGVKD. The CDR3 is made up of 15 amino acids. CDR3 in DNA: TGTGCCATCAGTGAAAACAGGGACATGAACACTGAAGCTTTCTTT. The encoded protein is CAISENRDMNTEAFF.

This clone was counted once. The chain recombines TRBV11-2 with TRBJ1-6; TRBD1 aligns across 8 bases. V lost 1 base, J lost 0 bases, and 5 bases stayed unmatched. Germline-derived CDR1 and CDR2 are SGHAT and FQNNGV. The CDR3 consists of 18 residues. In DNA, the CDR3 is TGTGCCAGCAGCTTAGGAGGACAGGGACACTCCTATAATTCACCCCTCCACTTT. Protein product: CASSLGGQGHSYNSPLHF. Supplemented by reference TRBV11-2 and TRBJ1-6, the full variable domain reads EAGVAQSPRYKIIEKRQSVAFWCNPISGHATLYWYQQILGQGPKLLIQFQNNGVVDDSQLPKDRFSAERLKGVDSTLKIQPAKLEDSAVYLCASSLGGQGHSYNSPLHFGNGTRLTVT.

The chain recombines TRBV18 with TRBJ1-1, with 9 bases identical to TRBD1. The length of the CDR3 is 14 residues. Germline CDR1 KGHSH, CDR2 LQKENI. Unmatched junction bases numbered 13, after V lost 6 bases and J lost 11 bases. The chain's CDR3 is CASSPRLTGGVAFF. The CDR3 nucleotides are TGTGCCAGCTCCCCCCGACTGACAGGGGGGGTGGCTTTCTTT.

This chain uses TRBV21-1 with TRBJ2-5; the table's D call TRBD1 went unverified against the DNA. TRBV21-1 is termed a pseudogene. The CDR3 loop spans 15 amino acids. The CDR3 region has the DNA TGTGCCAGCATCCCCGGGACAGGGCTTGAAGAGACCCAGTACTTC. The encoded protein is CASIPGTGLEETQYF.

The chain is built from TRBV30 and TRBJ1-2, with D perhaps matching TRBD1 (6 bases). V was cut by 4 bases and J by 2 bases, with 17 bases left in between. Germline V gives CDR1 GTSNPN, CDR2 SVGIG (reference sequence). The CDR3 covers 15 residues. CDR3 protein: CAWTTPGGSNYGYTF. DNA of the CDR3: TGTGCCTGGACTACCCCTGGGGGCTCAAACTATGGCTACACCTTC.

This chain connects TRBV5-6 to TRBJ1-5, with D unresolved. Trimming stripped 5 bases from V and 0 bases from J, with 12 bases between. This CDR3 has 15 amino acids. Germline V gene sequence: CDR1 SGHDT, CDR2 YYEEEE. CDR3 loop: CASSTVGNSNQPQHF. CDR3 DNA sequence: TGTGCCAGCAGTACAGTGGGTAATAGCAATCAGCCCCAGCATTTT.

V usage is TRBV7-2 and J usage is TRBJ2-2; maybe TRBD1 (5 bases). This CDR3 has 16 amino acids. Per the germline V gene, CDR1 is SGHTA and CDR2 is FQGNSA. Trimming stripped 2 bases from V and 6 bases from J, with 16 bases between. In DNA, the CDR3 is TGTGCCAGCAGCTTACTTCCCCAGGGTACCGCCGGGGAGCTGTTTTTT. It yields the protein CASSLLPQGTAGELFF.

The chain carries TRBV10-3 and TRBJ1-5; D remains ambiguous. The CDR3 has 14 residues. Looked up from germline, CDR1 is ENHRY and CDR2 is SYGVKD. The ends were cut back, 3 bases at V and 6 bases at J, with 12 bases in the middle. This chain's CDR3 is CAISDTGFTQPQHF. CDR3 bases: TGTGCCATCAGTGACACGGGGTTCACTCAGCCCCAGCATTTT.

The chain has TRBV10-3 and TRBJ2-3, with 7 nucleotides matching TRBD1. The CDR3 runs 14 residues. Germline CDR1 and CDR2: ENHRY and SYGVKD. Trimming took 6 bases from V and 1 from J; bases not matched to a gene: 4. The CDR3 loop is CAIRRGQGTDTQYF. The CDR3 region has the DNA TGTGCCATCAGGAGGGGGCAGGGCACAGATACGCAGTATTTT.

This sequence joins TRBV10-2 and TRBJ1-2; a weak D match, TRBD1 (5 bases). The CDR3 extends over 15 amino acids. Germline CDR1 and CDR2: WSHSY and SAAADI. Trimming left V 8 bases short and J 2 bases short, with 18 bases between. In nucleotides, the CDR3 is TGCGCCAGCGGGGGTGAAGGGGATTGGAACTATGGCTACACCTTC. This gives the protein CASGGEGDWNYGYTF.

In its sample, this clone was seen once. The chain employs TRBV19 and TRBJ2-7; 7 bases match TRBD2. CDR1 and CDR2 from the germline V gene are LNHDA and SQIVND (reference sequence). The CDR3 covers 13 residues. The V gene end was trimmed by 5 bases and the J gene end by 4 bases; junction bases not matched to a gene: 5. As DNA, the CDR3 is TGTGCCAGTAGTCTGACTAGCCTATACGAGCAGTACTTC. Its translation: CASSLTSLYEQYF. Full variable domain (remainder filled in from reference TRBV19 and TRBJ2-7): DGGITQSPKYLFRKEGQNVTLSCEQNLNHDAMYWYRQDPGQGLRLIYYSQIVNDFQKGDIAEGYSVSREKKESFPLTVTSAQKNPTAFYLCASSLTSLYEQYFGPGTRLTVT.

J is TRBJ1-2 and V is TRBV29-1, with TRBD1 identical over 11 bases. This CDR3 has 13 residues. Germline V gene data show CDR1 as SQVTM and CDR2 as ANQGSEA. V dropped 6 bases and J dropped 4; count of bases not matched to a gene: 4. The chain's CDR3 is CSVGTGGIYGYTF. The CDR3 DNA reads TGCAGCGTGGGGACAGGGGGAATCTATGGCTACACCTTC. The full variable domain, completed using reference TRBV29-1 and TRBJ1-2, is SAVISQKPSRDICQRGTSLTIQCQVDSQVTMMFWYRQQPGQSLTLIATANQGSEATYESGFVIDKFPISRPNLTFSTLTVSNMSPEDSSIYLCSVGTGGIYGYTFGSGTRLTVV.

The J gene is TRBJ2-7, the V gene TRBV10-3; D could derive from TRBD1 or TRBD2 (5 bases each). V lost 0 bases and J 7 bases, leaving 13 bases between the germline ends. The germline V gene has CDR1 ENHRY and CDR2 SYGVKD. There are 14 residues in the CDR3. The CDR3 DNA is TGTGCCATCAGTGAGTCCATGGGGGACGGAGAGCAGTACTTC. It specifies CAISESMGDGEQYF.

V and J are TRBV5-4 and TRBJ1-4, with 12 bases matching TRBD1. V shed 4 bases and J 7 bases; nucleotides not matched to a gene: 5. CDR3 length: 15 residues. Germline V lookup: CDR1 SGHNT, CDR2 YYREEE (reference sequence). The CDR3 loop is CASSLGQGALEKLFF. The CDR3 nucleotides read TGTGCCAGCAGCCTGGGACAGGGGGCGCTTGAAAAACTGTTTTTT.

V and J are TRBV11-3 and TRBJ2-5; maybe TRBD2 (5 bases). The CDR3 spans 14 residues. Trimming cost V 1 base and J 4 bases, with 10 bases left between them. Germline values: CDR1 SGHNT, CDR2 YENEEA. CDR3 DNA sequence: TGTGCCAGCAGCTTAGTGGCGGGTGCAGAGACCCAGTACTTC. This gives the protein CASSLVAGAETQYF.

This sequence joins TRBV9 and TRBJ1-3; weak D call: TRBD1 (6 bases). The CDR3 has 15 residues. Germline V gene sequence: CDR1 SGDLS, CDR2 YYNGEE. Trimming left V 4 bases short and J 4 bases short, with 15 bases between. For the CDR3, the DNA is TGTGCCAGCAGCCCCCGCTGGGACAACGGAAACACCATATATTTT. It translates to CASSPRWDNGNTIYF.

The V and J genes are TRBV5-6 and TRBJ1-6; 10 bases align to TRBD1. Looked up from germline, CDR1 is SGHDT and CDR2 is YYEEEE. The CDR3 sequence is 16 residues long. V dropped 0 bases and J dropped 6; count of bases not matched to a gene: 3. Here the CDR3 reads CASSLAGQGVNSPLHF. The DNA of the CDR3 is TGTGCCAGCAGCTTGGCCGGACAGGGGGTTAATTCACCCCTCCACTTT. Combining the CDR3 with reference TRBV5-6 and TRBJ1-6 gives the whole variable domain DAGVTQSPTHLIKTRGQQVTLRCSPKSGHDTVSWYQQALGQGPQFIFQYYEEEERQRGNFPDRFSGHQFPNYSSELNVNALLLGDSALYLCASSLAGQGVNSPLHFGNGTRLTVT.